These 2 T cell receptor beta chains originate from one sample sequenced in a study of cytomegalovirus exposure and HLA in healthy donors. Use of 60 Vbeta and 13 Jbeta primers characterized the PCR. The data were produced by immunoSEQ multiplex PCR, yet TCRdb's version contains in-frame clones alone and is incomplete. The data contain 150,000 to 200,000 clones, roughly 80% of them seen just once; the ten biggest clones take up 1.2% to 1.5%. The specimen sequenced was PBMCs. Receptors were obtained from a girl aged 10 to 17 in good health and CMV-seropositive.

The rearrangement uses TRBV6-5 and TRBJ1-1, with D possibly being TRBD1 (6 bases). CDR1 is MNHEY, CDR2 SVGAGI, per germline. The CDR3 is made up of 14 amino acids. Trimming stripped 6 bases from V and 2 bases from J, with 13 bases between. CDR3 sequence (DNA): TGTGCCAGCAGGGGTACAGGGCGTAACACTGAAGCTTTCTTT. It codes for CASRGTGRNTEAFF.

This clone was seen many times. The CDR3 sequence: CASSRDRGEKLFF. The CDR3 DNA reads TGTGCCAGCAGCCGGGACAGGGGTGAAAAACTGTTTTTT. The chain recombines TRBV7-2 with TRBJ1-4, with TRBD1 matching over 10 bases. V shed 5 bases, J shed 7 bases, and the junction held 1 base outside the gene matches. Per the germline V gene, CDR1 is SGHTA and CDR2 is FQGNSA. The CDR3 has 13 amino acids.